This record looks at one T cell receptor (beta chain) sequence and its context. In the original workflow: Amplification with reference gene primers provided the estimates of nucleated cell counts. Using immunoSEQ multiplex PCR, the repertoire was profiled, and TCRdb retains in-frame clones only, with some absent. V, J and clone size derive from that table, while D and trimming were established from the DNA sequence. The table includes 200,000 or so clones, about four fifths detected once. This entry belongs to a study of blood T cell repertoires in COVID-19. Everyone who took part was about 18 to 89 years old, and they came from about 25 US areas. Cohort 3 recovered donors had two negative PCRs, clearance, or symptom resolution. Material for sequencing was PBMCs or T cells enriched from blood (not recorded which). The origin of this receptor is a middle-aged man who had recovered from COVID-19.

The CDR3 DNA reads TGTGCCAGCAGTCCACAGGGGAGCACTGAAGCTTTCTTT. Translated, it gives CASSPQGSTEAFF. The chain uses TRBV6-5 and TRBJ1-1; 7 nucleotides align to TRBD1. The germline V gene has CDR1 MNHEY and CDR2 SVGAGI. V shed 5 bases, J shed 4 bases, and the junction held 4 bases outside the gene matches. The CDR3 is 13 amino acids.